Presented here are 14 T cell receptor beta chains from one specimen sequenced in a study of vaccination effects on CD4 cells after COVID-19. Generated by immunoSEQ multiplex PCR, the TCRdb table keeps only in-frame clones and is missing some. The sample comprises roughly 31,000 clones, about 71% of which are singletons, and about 3.8% rests with the top ten. Culture proceeded for under twelve days, and CD4+ T cells were then isolated. These TCRs' antigens remain unknown. The source was CD4+ T cells from PBMCs cultured without peptide, collected before COVID-19 vaccination. Receptors originate from a human donor who received a COVID-19 vaccine.

This clone came up a few times. V gene TRBV5-8 combines with J gene TRBJ1-1, with D perhaps matching TRBD1 (6 bases). Between the trimmed V and J ends, which lost 0 bases and 10 bases, there was a span of 10 bases. CDR1 is SGHTS, CDR2 YDEGEE, per germline. The CDR3 runs to 12 residues. This CDR3 reads CASSLDRDGAFF. In nucleotides, the CDR3 is TGTGCCAGCAGCTTGGACAGGGACGGAGCTTTCTTT.

The chain combines TRBV29-1 with TRBJ1-1; no clear D gene. This CDR3 is built from 14 residues. Germline CDR1 and CDR2: SQVTM and ANQGSEA. Between the trimmed V and J ends, which lost 4 bases and 4 bases, there was a span of 16 bases. CDR3 DNA sequence: TGCAGCGTTGCGCGTCAAGTACGGTTCACTGAAGCTTTCTTT. This translates into CSVARQVRFTEAFF.

This chain links TRBV14 with TRBJ2-2, with TRBD2 matching over 7 bases. V trimming: 3 bases; J trimming: 5 bases; junction bases outside the gene matches: 9. CDR3 length equals 16 residues. CDR1 is SGHDN, CDR2 FVKESK, per germline. This CDR3 is CASSHGGGPRTGELFF. CDR3 DNA sequence: TGTGCCAGCAGCCACGGGGGAGGGCCAAGGACCGGGGAGCTGTTTTTT.

The chain carries TRBV24-1 and TRBJ1-4, with TRBD1 as a possible D gene (5 bases). This CDR3 is built from 15 residues. Germline values: CDR1 KGHDR, CDR2 SFDVKD. V was cut by 3 bases and J by 3 bases, with 10 bases left in between. The CDR3 loop is CATSDPRASNEKLFF. CDR3 sequence (DNA): TGTGCCACCAGTGATCCCAGGGCTTCTAATGAAAAACTGTTTTTT.

J is TRBJ1-6 and V is TRBV5-4; 9 bases map to TRBD1. Trimming cost V 2 bases and J 4 bases; bases outside gene matches: 4. There are 16 residues in the CDR3. Germline assignment: CDR1 SGHNT and CDR2 YYREEE (reference sequence). This CDR3 is CASSLGQGKYNSPLHF. As DNA, the CDR3 is TGTGCCAGCAGCTTAGGACAGGGGAAATATAATTCACCCCTCCACTTT.

The chain recombines TRBV3-1 (or the pseudogene TRBV3-2) with TRBJ2-7; 10 bases map to TRBD1. This CDR3 is 16 amino acids long. V gave up 3 bases and J gave up 1 base; unmatched junction bases: 6. Germline V gene sequence: CDR1 LGHDT, CDR2 YNNKEL (reference sequence). This CDR3 reads CASSHRTGGFSYEQYF. The CDR3 coding sequence is TGTGCCAGCAGCCATCGGACAGGGGGATTTTCCTACGAGCAGTACTTC.

A few counts support this clone. V gene TRBV7-2 combines with J gene TRBJ2-2; D not resolved. This CDR3 spans 14 amino acids. Per the germline V gene, CDR1 is SGHTA and CDR2 is FQGNSA. V lost 1 base to trimming and J lost 1 base, with 4 bases between them. CDR3 loop: CASSLEGNTGELFF. CDR3 sequence (DNA): TGTGCCAGCAGCTTAGAAGGGAACACCGGGGAGCTGTTTTTT.

This clone occurred a few times. The chain is built from TRBV5-1 and TRBJ1-4, with TRBD1 as a possible D gene (6 bases). Looked up from germline, CDR1 is SGHRS and CDR2 is YFSETQ. Trimming removed 1 base from V and 0 bases from J, with 13 bases in between. The CDR3 length is 17 residues. CDR3 in DNA: TGCGCCAGCAGCTTGTCAGGGGATGCCGCAACTAATGAAAAACTGTTTTTT. Protein: CASSLSGDAATNEKLFF.

This clone came up a few times. This CDR3 is CASSWGLRGTEAFF. The CDR3 nucleotides read TGTGCCAGCAGCTGGGGTCTTAGGGGCACTGAAGCTTTCTTT. The V call is TRBV6-2 or TRBV6-3, the J call TRBJ1-1; D is perhaps TRBD1 (5 bases). V lost 6 bases to trimming and J lost 4 bases, with 15 bases between them. The CDR3 has 14 residues. Germline V gene lookup returns CDR1 MNHEY and CDR2 SVGEGT.

This clone was counted a few times. The rearrangement joins TRBV27 to TRBJ1-6; 8 nucleotides agree with TRBD1. Germline V CDR1 and CDR2: MNHEY, SMNVEV (reference sequence). V lost 3 bases, J lost 0 bases, and 7 bases stayed unmatched. This CDR3 is built from 18 residues. CDR3 sequence reads: CASSFDRGQSSYNSPLHF. The CDR3 region has the DNA TGTGCCAGCAGTTTCGACAGGGGCCAGAGCTCCTATAATTCACCCCTCCACTTT.

A few counts support this clone. The chain links TRBV5-5 to TRBJ1-5; D not resolved. The V gene's germline CDR1 is SGHKS and CDR2 YYEKEE (reference sequence). The CDR3 runs 15 residues. The ends were cut back, 2 bases at V and 7 bases at J, with 16 bases in the middle. CDR3: CASSLLGSVGQPQHF. CDR3 DNA sequence: TGTGCCAGCAGCTTACTAGGGTCGGTTGGGCAGCCCCAGCATTTT. Variable domain in full (rest from reference TRBV5-5 and TRBJ1-5): DAGVTQSPTHLIKTRGQQVTLRCSPISGHKSVSWYQQVLGQGPQFIFQYYEKEERGRGNFPDRFSARQFPNYSSELNVNALLLGDSALYLCASSLLGSVGQPQHFGDGTRLSIL.

V and J are TRBV5-4 and TRBJ2-1; possibly TRBD2 for D (7 bases). The CDR3 is 15 amino acids. Deletions cut 0 bases from V and 5 bases from J, with 12 bases between. Germline V gives CDR1 SGHNT, CDR2 YYREEE (reference sequence). The chain's CDR3 is CASSLGGGTNNEQFF. CDR3 nucleotides: TGTGCCAGCAGCTTGGGGGGGGGCACGAACAATGAGCAGTTCTTC.

The chain is built from TRBV5-5 and TRBJ2-5; tentatively, D is TRBD1 or TRBD2 (5 bases each). The CDR3 length is 15 residues. Germline V gene sequence: CDR1 SGHKS, CDR2 YYEKEE (reference sequence). Trimming stripped 4 bases from V and 4 bases from J, with 17 bases between. The CDR3 nucleotides read TGTGCCAGCAGCCACGGGACGGGATCACGAGAGACCCAGTACTTC. Its protein product is CASSHGTGSRETQYF.

V gene TRBV7-2 combines with J gene TRBJ1-5, with a tentative D call TRBD1 (6 bases). This CDR3 comprises 14 residues. CDR1 SGHTA and CDR2 FQGNSA come from the germline V gene. With 1 base removed from V and 7 bases from J, the gap between germline ends came to 11 bases. This CDR3 is CASSLDRDGQPQHF. The CDR3 DNA reads as TGTGCCAGCAGCTTAGACAGGGATGGGCAGCCCCAGCATTTT.